The next 11 T cell receptor beta chains were all read from a single sample in a study of T cells in localized non-small cell lung cancer. Only in-frame clones appear in the TCRdb table, and some are missing; sequencing was by immunoSEQ multiplex PCR. This table holds tens of thousands of clones, roughly 90% found once. The starting material was peripheral blood, obtained before any cancer treatment. Receptor source: a female donor at least 60 years old with stage I squamous cell lung carcinoma.

Details on this clone: The junction and the germline gene differ at one end; a read error may be behind it. This chain links TRBV7-7 with TRBJ2-5; the D is unclear. The CDR3 has 14 residues. Germline assignment: CDR1 SSHAT and CDR2 FNYEAQ (reference sequence). This CDR3 is CASSSSSQEETQYF. DNA for the CDR3: TGTGCTAGCAGCTCGAGTTCACAAGAAGAGACCCAGTACTTC.

The chain couples TRBV21-1 to TRBJ1-1; the D call in the table, TRBD1, was not verified against the DNA. TRBV21-1 constitutes a pseudogene. This CDR3 is built from 17 residues. CDR3: CASSNPGQLFMNTEAFF. CDR3 coding DNA: TGTGCCAGCAGCAATCCGGGACAGCTGTTTATGAACACTGAAGCTTTCTTT.

This chain connects TRBV7-2 to TRBJ2-7, with TRBD2 matching over 14 bases. This CDR3 region has 17 residues. V shed 5 bases and J 4 bases; nucleotides not matched to a gene: 10. Germline V gene data show CDR1 as SGHTA and CDR2 as FQGNSA. This CDR3 reads CASSRVGTSGSEYEQYF. In nucleotides, the CDR3 is TGTGCCAGCAGCAGAGTGGGGACTAGCGGGAGTGAATACGAGCAGTACTTC.

The V call is TRBV27, the J call TRBJ1-2; TRBD1 matches at 8 bases. The CDR3 is 15 amino acids. V gave up 6 bases and J gave up 7 bases; unmatched junction bases: 13. Germline values: CDR1 MNHEY, CDR2 SMNVEV (reference sequence). The CDR3 region has the DNA TGTGCCAGCAGCGGCCAACAGGGGGTGTACGGTGGCTACACCTTC. Its protein is CASSGQQGVYGGYTF.

The rearrangement joins TRBV10-3 to TRBJ2-7; 14 nucleotides agree with TRBD2. The CDR3 consists of 16 residues. Germline V gene lookup returns CDR1 ENHRY and CDR2 SYGVKD. V dropped 2 bases and J dropped 3; count of bases not matched to a gene: 3. The chain's CDR3 is CAISEGTSGSVYEQYF. The CDR3 DNA sequence: TGTGCCATCAGTGAGGGGACTAGCGGGAGTGTCTACGAGCAGTACTTC.

This clone was detected once. This sequence joins TRBV9 and TRBJ2-3, with 8 bases fitting TRBD1. V lost 4 bases, J lost 1 base, and 17 bases stayed unmatched. Germline CDR1 and CDR2: SGDLS and YYNGEE. CDR3 length: 19 amino acids. CDR3 amino acids: CASSPARQGAGYGTDTQYF. DNA for the CDR3: TGTGCCAGCAGCCCAGCCCGGCAGGGGGCAGGATACGGCACAGATACGCAGTATTTT.

This chain joins TRBV10-1 and TRBJ2-2; TRBD2 agrees at 10 bases. The germline V gene has CDR1 WNHNN and CDR2 SYGVQD (reference sequence). This CDR3 contains 17 residues. The V segment lost 8 bases and the J segment 5 bases; nucleotides outside the gene matches: 14. CDR3 DNA sequence: TGCGCCAGCTCCGGCGGCCTAGCGGGAGTTAAGACCGGGGAGCTGTTTTTT. It specifies CASSGGLAGVKTGELFF.

CDR3 in DNA: TGTGCCAGCAGCTGGCAAGCAGGAAATGAGCAGTTCTTC. Translating gives CASSWQAGNEQFF. V usage is TRBV11-3 and J usage is TRBJ2-1; the D is unclear. CDR3 length: 13 amino acids. Germline V gene data show CDR1 as SGHNT and CDR2 as YENEEA. Trimming removed 4 bases from V and 7 bases from J, with 11 bases in between. The variable domain in full, with the rest retrieved from reference TRBV11-3 and TRBJ2-1, is EAGVVQSPRYKIIEKKQPVAFWCNPISGHNTLYWYLQNLGQGPELLIRYENEEAVDDSQLPKDRFSAERLKGVDSTLKIQPAELGDSAVYLCASSWQAGNEQFFGPGTRLTVL.

In this sample, this clone turned up a few times. The V and J genes are TRBV28 and TRBJ2-1; D remains ambiguous. The ends were cut back, 5 bases at V and 4 bases at J, with 3 bases in the middle. CDR1 and CDR2 (germline): MDHEN, SYDVKM. CDR3 length: 11 amino acids. The CDR3 DNA reads as TGTGCCAGCAGTCCGTACAATGAGCAGTTCTTC. Protein: CASSPYNEQFF.

The chain combines TRBV5-1 with TRBJ1-1; no definite D call. V lost 4 bases and J 5 bases, leaving 12 bases between the germline ends. Germline CDR1 reads SGHRS; CDR2 reads YFSETQ. The CDR3 extends over 13 amino acids. The CDR3 DNA reads as TGCGCCAGCAGCACCGGTAGTAGGACTGAAGCTTTCTTT. Protein product: CASSTGSRTEAFF.

The CDR3 DNA follows: TGCGCCAGCAGCCAAGGGGGGGGGACTAGCGGGACCGGGGCGCGAGATACGCAGTATTTT. Its protein is CASSQGGGTSGTGARDTQYF. The chain has TRBV4-3 and TRBJ2-3, with TRBD2 matching 13 bases. Per germline, CDR1 LGHNA and CDR2 YSLEER. Trimming took 1 base from V and 5 from J; bases not matched to a gene: 15. This CDR3 has 20 residues.